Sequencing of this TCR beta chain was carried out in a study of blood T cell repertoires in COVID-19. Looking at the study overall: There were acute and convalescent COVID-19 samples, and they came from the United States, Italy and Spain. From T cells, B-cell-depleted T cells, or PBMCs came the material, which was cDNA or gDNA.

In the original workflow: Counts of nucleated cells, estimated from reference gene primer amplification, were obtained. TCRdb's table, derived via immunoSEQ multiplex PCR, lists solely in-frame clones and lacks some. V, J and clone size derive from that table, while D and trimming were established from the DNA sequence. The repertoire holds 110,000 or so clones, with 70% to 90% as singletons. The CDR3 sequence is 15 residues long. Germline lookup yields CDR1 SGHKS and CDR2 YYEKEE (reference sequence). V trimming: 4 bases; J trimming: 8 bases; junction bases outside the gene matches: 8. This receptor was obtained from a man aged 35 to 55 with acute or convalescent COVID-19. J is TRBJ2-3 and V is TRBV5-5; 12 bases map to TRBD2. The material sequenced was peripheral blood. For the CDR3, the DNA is TGTGCCAGCAGCGAACTAGCGGGGGGAGGAGGTACGCAGTATTTT. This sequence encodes CASSELAGGGGTQYF.